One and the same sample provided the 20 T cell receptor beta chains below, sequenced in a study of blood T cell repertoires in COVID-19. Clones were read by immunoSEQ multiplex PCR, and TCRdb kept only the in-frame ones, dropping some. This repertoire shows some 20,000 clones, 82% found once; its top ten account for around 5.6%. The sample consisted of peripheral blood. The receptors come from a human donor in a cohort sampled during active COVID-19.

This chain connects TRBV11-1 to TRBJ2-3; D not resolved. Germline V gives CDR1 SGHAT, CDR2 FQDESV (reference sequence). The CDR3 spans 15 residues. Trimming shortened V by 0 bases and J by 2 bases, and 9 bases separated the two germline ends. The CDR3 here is CASSLAVENTDTQYF. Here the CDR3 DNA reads TGTGCCAGCAGCTTAGCGGTAGAGAACACAGATACGCAGTATTTT.

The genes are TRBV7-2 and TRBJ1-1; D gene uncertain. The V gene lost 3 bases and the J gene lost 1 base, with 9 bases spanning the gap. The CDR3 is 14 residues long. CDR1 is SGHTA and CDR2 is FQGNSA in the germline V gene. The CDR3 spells CASSFFIQNTEAFF. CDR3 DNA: TGTGCCAGCAGCTTCTTTATACAGAACACTGAAGCTTTCTTT. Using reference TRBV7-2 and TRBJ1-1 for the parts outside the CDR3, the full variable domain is GAGVSQSPSNKVTEKGKDVELRCDPISGHTALYWYRQSLGQGLEFLIYFQGNSAPDKSGLPSDRFSAERTGGSVSTLTIQRTQQEDSAVYLCASSFFIQNTEAFFGQGTRLTVV.

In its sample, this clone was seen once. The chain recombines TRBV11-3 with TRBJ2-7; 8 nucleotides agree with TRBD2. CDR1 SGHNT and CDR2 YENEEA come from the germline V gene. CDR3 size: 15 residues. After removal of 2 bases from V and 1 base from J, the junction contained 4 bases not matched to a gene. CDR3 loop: CASSLSAGGSYEQYF. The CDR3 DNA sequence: TGTGCCAGCAGCTTATCGGCGGGGGGATCCTACGAGCAGTACTTC.

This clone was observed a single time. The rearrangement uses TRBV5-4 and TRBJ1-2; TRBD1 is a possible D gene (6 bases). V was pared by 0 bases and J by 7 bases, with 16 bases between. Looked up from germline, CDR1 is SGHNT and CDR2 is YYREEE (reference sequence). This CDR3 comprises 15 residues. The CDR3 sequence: CASSLVQRGRIGYTF. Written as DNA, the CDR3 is TGTGCCAGCAGCTTGGTGCAGCGGGGGCGAATTGGCTACACCTTC.

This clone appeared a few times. The CDR3 protein is CASSQEPGTDTYEQYF. In DNA, the CDR3 is TGCGCCAGCAGCCAAGAACCCGGGACTGATACCTACGAGCAGTACTTC. The V gene is TRBV4-1, the J gene TRBJ2-7; D perhaps matches TRBD2 (6 bases). This CDR3 is 16 amino acids long. Trimming shortened V by 0 bases and J by 2 bases, and 14 bases separated the two germline ends. Germline lookup yields CDR1 MGHRA and CDR2 YSYEKL.

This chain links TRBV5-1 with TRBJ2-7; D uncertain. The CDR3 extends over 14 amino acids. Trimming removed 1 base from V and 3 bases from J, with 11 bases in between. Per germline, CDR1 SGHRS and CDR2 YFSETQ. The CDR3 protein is CASSLRSALYEQYF. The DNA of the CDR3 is TGCGCCAGCAGCTTGAGAAGCGCCCTCTACGAGCAGTACTTC.

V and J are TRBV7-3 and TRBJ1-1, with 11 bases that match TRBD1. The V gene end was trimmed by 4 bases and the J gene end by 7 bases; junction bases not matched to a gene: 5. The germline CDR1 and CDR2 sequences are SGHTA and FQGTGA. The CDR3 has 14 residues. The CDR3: CASSSSGQGGEAFF. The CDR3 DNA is TGTGCCAGCAGCTCGTCGGGACAGGGGGGTGAAGCTTTCTTT.

The chain's CDR3 is CASSRRDSSHQPQHF. CDR3 DNA sequence: TGTGCCAGCAGCCGTAGAGACAGTTCTCATCAGCCCCAGCATTTT. The J gene is TRBJ1-5, the V gene TRBV2; weak D call: TRBD1 (5 bases). V shed 6 bases and J shed 5 bases, with 17 bases lying between them. The CDR3 runs to 15 residues. The germline V gene has CDR1 SNHLY and CDR2 FYNNEI. Together with reference TRBV2 and TRBJ1-5, the CDR3 gives the full variable domain: EPEVTQTPSHQVTQMGQEVILRCVPISNHLYFYWYRQILGQKVEFLVSFYNNEISEKSEIFDDQFSVERPDGSNFTLKIRSTKLEDSAMYFCASSRRDSSHQPQHFGDGTRLSIL.

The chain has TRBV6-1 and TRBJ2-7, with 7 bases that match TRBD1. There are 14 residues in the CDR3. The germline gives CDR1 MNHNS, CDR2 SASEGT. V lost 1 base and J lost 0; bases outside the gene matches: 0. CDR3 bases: TGTGCCAGCAGTGAAGGGGACAGCTCCTACGAGCAGTACTTC. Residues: CASSEGDSSYEQYF.

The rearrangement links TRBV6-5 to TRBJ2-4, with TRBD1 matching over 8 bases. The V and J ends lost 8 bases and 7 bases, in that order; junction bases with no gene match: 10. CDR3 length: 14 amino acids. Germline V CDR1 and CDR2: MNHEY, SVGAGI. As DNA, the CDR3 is TGTGCCAGCTTCTCGGGACAGGTAGCGAACATTCAGTACTTC. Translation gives CASFSGQVANIQYF.

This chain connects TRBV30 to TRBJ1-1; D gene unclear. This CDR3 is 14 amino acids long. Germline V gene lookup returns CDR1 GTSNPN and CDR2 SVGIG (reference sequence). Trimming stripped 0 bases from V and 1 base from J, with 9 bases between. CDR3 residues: CAWSVLGGNTEAFF. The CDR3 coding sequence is TGTGCCTGGAGTGTACTTGGCGGGAACACTGAAGCTTTCTTT.

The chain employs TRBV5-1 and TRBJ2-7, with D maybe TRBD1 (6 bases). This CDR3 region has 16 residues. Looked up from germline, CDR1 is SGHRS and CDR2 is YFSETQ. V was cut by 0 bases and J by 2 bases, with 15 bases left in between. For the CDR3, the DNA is TGCGCCAGCAGCTTGGCCCGGAGGACAGAGACCTACGAGCAGTACTTC. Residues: CASSLARRTETYEQYF. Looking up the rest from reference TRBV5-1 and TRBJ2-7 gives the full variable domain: KAGVTQTPRYLIKTRGQQVTLSCSPISGHRSVSWYQQTPGQGLQFLFEYFSETQRNKGNFPGRFSGRQFSNSRSEMNVSTLELGDSALYLCASSLARRTETYEQYFGPGTRLTVT.

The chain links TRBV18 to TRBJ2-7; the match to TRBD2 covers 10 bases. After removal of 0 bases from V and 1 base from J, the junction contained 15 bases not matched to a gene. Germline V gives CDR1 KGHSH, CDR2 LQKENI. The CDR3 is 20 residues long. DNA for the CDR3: TGTGCCAGCTCACCACCCCCAATCTCTACTAGCGGGATATCGTCCTACGAGCAGTACTTC. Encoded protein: CASSPPPISTSGISSYEQYF.

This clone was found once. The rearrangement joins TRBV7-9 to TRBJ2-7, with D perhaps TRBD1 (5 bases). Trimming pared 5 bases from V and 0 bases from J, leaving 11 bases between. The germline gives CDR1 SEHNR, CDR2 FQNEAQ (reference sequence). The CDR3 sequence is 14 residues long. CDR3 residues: CASSMTETSYEQYF. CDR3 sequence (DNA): TGTGCCAGCAGCATGACAGAAACCTCCTACGAGCAGTACTTC.

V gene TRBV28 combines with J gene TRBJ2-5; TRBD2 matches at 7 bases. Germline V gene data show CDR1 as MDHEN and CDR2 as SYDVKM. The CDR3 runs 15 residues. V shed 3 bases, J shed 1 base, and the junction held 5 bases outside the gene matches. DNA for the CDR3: TGTGCCAGCAGTTTTCGGGCTAGCGGCCAAGAGACCCAGTACTTC. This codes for CASSFRASGQETQYF.

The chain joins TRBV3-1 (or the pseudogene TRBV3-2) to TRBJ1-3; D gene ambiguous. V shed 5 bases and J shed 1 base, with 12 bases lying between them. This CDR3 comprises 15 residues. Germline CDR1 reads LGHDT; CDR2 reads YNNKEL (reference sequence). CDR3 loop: CASSLITGSGNTIYF. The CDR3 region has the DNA TGTGCCAGCAGCTTAATCACGGGGTCTGGAAACACCATATATTTT.

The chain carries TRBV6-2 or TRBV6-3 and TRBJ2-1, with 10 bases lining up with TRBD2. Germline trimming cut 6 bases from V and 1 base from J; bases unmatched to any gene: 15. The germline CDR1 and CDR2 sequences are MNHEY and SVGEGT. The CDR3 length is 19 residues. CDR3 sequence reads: CASSDIRTSGVGSYNEQFF. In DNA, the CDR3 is TGTGCCAGCAGCGATATTCGGACTAGCGGAGTGGGATCCTACAATGAGCAGTTCTTC.

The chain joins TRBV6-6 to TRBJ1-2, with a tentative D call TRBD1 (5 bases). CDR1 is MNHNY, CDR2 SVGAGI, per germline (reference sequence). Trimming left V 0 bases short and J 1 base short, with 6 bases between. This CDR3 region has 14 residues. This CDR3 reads CASSYSQGNYGYTF. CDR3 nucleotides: TGTGCCAGCAGTTACTCGCAGGGTAACTATGGCTACACCTTC.

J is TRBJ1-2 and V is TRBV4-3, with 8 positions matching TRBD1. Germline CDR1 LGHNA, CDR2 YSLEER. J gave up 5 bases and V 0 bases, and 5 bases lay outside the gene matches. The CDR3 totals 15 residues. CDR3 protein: CASSQDQGARYGYTF. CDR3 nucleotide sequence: TGCGCCAGCAGCCAAGATCAGGGGGCGCGGTATGGCTACACCTTC.

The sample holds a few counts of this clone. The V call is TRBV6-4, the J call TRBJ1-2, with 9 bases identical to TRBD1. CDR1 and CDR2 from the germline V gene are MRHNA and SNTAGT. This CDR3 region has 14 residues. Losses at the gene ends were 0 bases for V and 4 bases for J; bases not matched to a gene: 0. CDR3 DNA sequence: TGTGCCAGCAGTGACTCGACAGGGGGCTATGGCTACACCTTC. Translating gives CASSDSTGGYGYTF.